The sequence of this T cell receptor beta chain was determined in a study of blood T cell repertoires in COVID-19. The germline gives CDR1 SGHDT, CDR2 YYEEEE. This CDR3 contains 16 residues. V dropped 5 bases and J dropped 1 base, with 16 bases sitting between them. Data came from immunoSEQ multiplex PCR; TCRdb stores just in-frame clones and leaves some out. The sample carries about 370,000 clones, approximately 92% recorded once. The sample was PBMCs or T cells enriched from blood (not recorded which). The gene calls are TRBV5-6 and TRBJ2-1, with D possibly TRBD2 on 7 matching bases. The clonotype comes from a man between 18 and 35 years old who had recovered from COVID-19. The CDR3 DNA reads TGTGCCAGCAGTCCAGGGAGGGGGAATTCCTACAATGAGCAGTTCTTC. Translation gives CASSPGRGNSYNEQFF. Based on the CDR3 plus reference TRBV5-6 and TRBJ2-1, the full variable domain is DAGVTQSPTHLIKTRGQQVTLRCSPKSGHDTVSWYQQALGQGPQFIFQYYEEEERQRGNFPDRFSGHQFPNYSSELNVNALLLGDSALYLCASSPGRGNSYNEQFFGPGTRLTVL.